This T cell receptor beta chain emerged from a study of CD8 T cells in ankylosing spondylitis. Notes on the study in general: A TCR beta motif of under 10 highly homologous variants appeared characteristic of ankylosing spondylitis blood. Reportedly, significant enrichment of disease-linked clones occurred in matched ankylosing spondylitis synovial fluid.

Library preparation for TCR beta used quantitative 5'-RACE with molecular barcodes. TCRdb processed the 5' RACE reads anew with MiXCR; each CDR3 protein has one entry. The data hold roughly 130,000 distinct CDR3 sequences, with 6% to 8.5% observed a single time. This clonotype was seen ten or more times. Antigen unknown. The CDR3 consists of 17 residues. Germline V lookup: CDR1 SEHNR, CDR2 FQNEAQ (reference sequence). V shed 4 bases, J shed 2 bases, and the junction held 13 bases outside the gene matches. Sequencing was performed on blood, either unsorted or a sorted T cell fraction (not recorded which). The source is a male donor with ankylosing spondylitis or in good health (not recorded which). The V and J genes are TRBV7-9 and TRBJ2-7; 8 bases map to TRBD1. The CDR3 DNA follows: TGTGCCAGCAGCTCAAGCAGCGAGGGACAGGTCCCCTACGAGCAGTACTTC. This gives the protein CASSSSSEGQVPYEQYF.